A selection of T cell receptor beta chains follows, all from one sample in a study of T cell responses to AZD1222 COVID-19 vaccine. Profiled with immunoSEQ multiplex PCR; TCRdb holds only in-frame clones, not every one. The data hold fewer than 150,000 clones, with 90% observed a single time. The sequencing here drew on peripheral blood, taken on day 0 of AZD1222 vaccination. The receptors come from an adult in good health. Each CDR3 is given with its conserved first and last residue. A D gene is named only where the DNA matches it firmly. Clone size is stated in some rows and not others, as once, few, many or a class when expanded.

abundance	j_gene	d_gene	v_gene	CDR3aa	CDR3nt
-	TRBJ1-6	TRBD1	TRBV9	CASTRQGDSPLHF	TGTGCCAGCACCCGACAGGGGGATTCACCCCTCCACTTT
-	TRBJ1-5	-	TRBV12-3/TRBV12-4	CASSTLGHQPQHF	TGTGCCAGCAGCACGCTAGGCCATCAGCCCCAGCATTTT
once	TRBJ1-4	-	TRBV19	CASSRRQISNEKLFF	TGTGCCAGTAGCCGTCGACAGATATCTAATGAAAAACTGTTTTTT
-	TRBJ1-1	-	TRBV13	CASSPPQDTEAFF	TGTGCCAGCAGCCCGCCGCAGGACACTGAAGCTTTCTTT
-	TRBJ1-1	-	TRBV19	CATRSREAFF	TGTGCCACGAGAAGCAGGGAAGCTTTCTTT
-	TRBJ2-3	TRBD2	TRBV5-4	CASSALLAGGPSTDTQYF	TGTGCCAGCAGCGCTTTACTAGCGGGGGGCCCAAGCACAGATACGCAGTATTTT
few	TRBJ1-2	TRBD1	TRBV9	CASSGWWDRAFRYTF	TGTGCCAGCAGCGGATGGTGGGACAGAGCTTTTCGCTACACCTTC
-	TRBJ1-2	-	TRBV7-9	CASSVGGNYGYTF	TGTGCCAGCAGCGTAGGGGGGAACTATGGCTACACCTTC
few	TRBJ1-6	-	TRBV4-1	CASSSWDENSPLHF	TGCGCCAGCAGCTCTTGGGATGAAAATTCACCCCTCCACTTT
-	TRBJ2-5	TRBD2	TRBV10-3	CAISEFGGREPQYF	TGTGCCATCAGTGAGTTCGGGGGGAGAGAGCCCCAGTACTTC
-	TRBJ1-3	TRBD1	TRBV19	CASSETGQGGNTIYF	TGTGCCAGTAGCGAAACTGGACAGGGTGGAAACACCATATATTTT
-	TRBJ2-5	-	TRBV11-3	CASSLATSAQETQYF	TGTGCCAGCAGCTTAGCCACTTCGGCACAAGAGACCCAGTACTTC
-	TRBJ2-3	-	TRBV29-1	CSVGGGRGSDTQYF	TGCAGCGTGGGCGGCGGTCGGGGTTCAGATACGCAGTATTTT
-	TRBJ1-1	TRBD1	TRBV4-2	CASSQEQGARAFF	TGTGCCAGCAGCCAAGAACAGGGGGCTCGGGCTTTCTTT
-	TRBJ1-4	TRBD1	TRBV7-2	CASSKDRGSNEKLFF	TGTGCCAGCAGCAAAGACAGGGGATCTAATGAAAAACTGTTTTTT
-	TRBJ2-3	TRBD2	TRBV14	CASSQEETSGRLRTQYF	TGTGCCAGCAGCCAAGAGGAGACTAGCGGGAGACTGAGGACGCAGTATTTT
once	TRBJ2-2	-	TRBV27	CASSPGLTKNTGELFF	TGTGCCAGCAGTCCTGGACTGACGAAGAACACCGGGGAGCTGTTTTTT
once	TRBJ2-5	TRBD2	TRBV4-1	CASRPGISGRAETQYF	TGCGCCAGCAGACCAGGGATCAGCGGGAGGGCTGAGACCCAGTACTTC
-	TRBJ1-4	-	TRBV29-1	CSVAWGPTNEKLFF	TGCAGCGTTGCCTGGGGGCCGACTAATGAAAAACTGTTTTTT
-	TRBJ2-7	-	TRBV7-2	CASSPGVLSYEQYF	TGTGCCAGCAGCCCAGGGGTTCTCTCCTACGAGCAGTACTTC
-	TRBJ2-5	TRBD2	TRBV12-5	CASGLVLAGAETQYF	TGTGCTAGTGGTTTGGTACTAGCGGGAGCAGAGACCCAGTACTTC
-	TRBJ2-3	-	TRBV2	CASRGILGRDPTDTQYF	TGTGCCAGCAGGGGCATCCTGGGACGAGACCCCACAGATACGCAGTATTTT
-	TRBJ2-3	TRBD2	TRBV7-9	CASSIRQGLGSITDTQYF	TGTGCCAGCAGCATACGCCAGGGACTAGGATCTATCACAGATACGCAGTATTTT
-	TRBJ1-5	-	TRBV24-1	CATSETDSGSNQPQHF	TGTGCCACCAGTGAGACGGACAGTGGGAGCAATCAGCCCCAGCATTTT
-	TRBJ2-2	-	TRBV11-2	CASSLDIGTGTGELFF	TGTGCCAGCAGCTTAGATATTGGGACGGGGACCGGGGAGCTGTTTTTT
-	TRBJ2-5	TRBD2	TRBV12-5	CASGLVNPPAGGQETQYF	TGTGCTAGTGGTTTGGTTAACCCCCCAGCGGGGGGGCAAGAGACCCAGTACTTC
-	TRBJ2-3	TRBD2	TRBV15	CATSRGTSGRHDTQYF	TGTGCCACCAGCAGAGGGACTAGCGGGAGACACGATACGCAGTATTTT
-	TRBJ1-3	-	TRBV6-6	CASSRDAPWGNTIYF	TGTGCCAGCTCACGGGACGCCCCTTGGGGAAACACCATATATTTT
-	TRBJ1-2	TRBD1	TRBV30	CAWRGGQDYGYTF	TGTGCCTGGAGGGGGGGACAGGACTATGGCTACACCTTC
-	TRBJ2-5	-	TRBV12-5	CASGLYRETQYF	TGTGCTAGTGGTCTGTACAGGGAGACCCAGTACTTC
-	TRBJ2-1	TRBD2	TRBV19	CASSTPGGGVEQFF	TGTGCCAGTAGTACCCCGGGAGGGGGGGTTGAGCAGTTCTTC
many	TRBJ1-5	TRBD1	TRBV30	CAWGPGTGRDQPQHF	TGTGCCTGGGGTCCTGGGACAGGACGAGATCAGCCCCAGCATTTT
-	TRBJ1-1	-	TRBV5-1	CASSLDTRYAEAFF	TGCGCCAGCAGCTTGGATACGCGGTACGCTGAAGCTTTCTTT
-	TRBJ1-4	-	TRBV19	CASSIQGFNEKLFF	TGTGCCAGTAGTATTCAGGGATTTAATGAAAAACTGTTTTTT
-	TRBJ1-1	-	TRBV5-6	CASSFGWGGLDTEAFF	TGTGCCAGCAGCTTCGGCTGGGGGGGCTTGGACACTGAAGCTTTCTTT
-	TRBJ2-1	-	TRBV19	CASSPLRAYNEQFF	TGTGCCAGTAGTCCTCTCCGGGCCTACAATGAGCAGTTCTTC
-	TRBJ2-7	-	TRBV4-3	CASSQEGFEGYEQYF	TGCGCCAGCAGCCAAGAAGGGTTTGAAGGCTACGAGCAGTACTTC
-	TRBJ1-1	-	TRBV6-4	CASSDRQSTEAFF	TGTGCCAGCAGTGACAGACAAAGCACTGAAGCTTTCTTT
once	TRBJ2-2	-	TRBV5-6	CASSLKALGSRTGELFF	TGTGCCAGCAGCTTGAAGGCGTTGGGCTCACGAACCGGGGAGCTGTTTTTT
-	TRBJ2-7	TRBD1	TRBV29-1	CSATGTGTYEQYF	TGCAGCGCCACCGGGACAGGGACCTACGAGCAGTACTTC
-	TRBJ2-1	-	TRBV19	CASSIAAWYEQFF	TGTGCCAGTAGTATTGCCGCTTGGTATGAGCAGTTCTTC
once	TRBJ2-1	TRBD2	TRBV11-2	CASSPRTSGRPDGEFF	TGTGCCAGCAGCCCCAGGACTAGCGGGAGGCCAGATGGGGAGTTCTTC
-	TRBJ2-7	-	TRBV5-8	CASFLYGYEQYF	TGTGCCAGCTTCCTGTATGGTTACGAGCAGTACTTC
once	TRBJ1-3	-	TRBV10-3	CAIKSGEANTIYF	TGTGCCATCAAATCCGGGGAGGCGAACACCATATATTTT
-	TRBJ1-2	-	TRBV10-3	CAIRADYGYTF	TGTGCCATCAGGGCTGACTATGGCTACACCTTC
-	TRBJ1-1	-	TRBV4-3	CASSQVLLDPWNPLNTEAFF	TGCGCCAGCAGCCAAGTGCTTTTGGACCCTTGGAACCCGTTGAACACTGAAGCTTTCTTT
-	TRBJ1-1	-	TRBV7-2	CASSPSPRGNTEAFF	TGTGCCAGCAGCCCCTCCCCGCGGGGGAACACTGAAGCTTTCTTT
few	TRBJ1-1	-	TRBV2	CATTPRGNTEAFF	TGTGCCACTACGCCTAGGGGAAACACTGAAGCTTTCTTT
-	TRBJ2-7	TRBD2	TRBV10-2	CASTLAGGPTYEQYF	TGCGCCAGCACCCTAGCGGGAGGCCCTACCTACGAGCAGTACTTC
-	TRBJ2-7	TRBD2	TRBV11-2	CASSLELAGGIYEQYF	TGTGCCAGCAGCTTAGAGTTAGCGGGAGGTATATACGAGCAGTACTTC